These T cell receptor beta chains were read from a single sample in a study of CD8+ T cells in alopecia areata. Data came from immunoSEQ multiplex PCR; TCRdb stores just in-frame clones and leaves some out. The profile shows approximately 140,000 clones, more than 45% of them singletons. Sequenced material: CD4+ T cells sorted from blood. The source is a human donor with alopecia areata. The CDR3 runs from the conserved cysteine through the conserved F or W. A D gene is named only where the DNA matches it firmly. Expanded clones are given a class, and other clones once, few, many or no size at all.

D: .; J: TRBJ2-5; size: once; V: TRBV5-1; CDR3: CASSLGTTETQYF; DNA: TGCGCCAGCAGCTTGGGCACTACCGAGACCCAGTACTTC
D: .; J: TRBJ2-5; size: .; V: TRBV14; CDR3: CASSRGLSREETQYF; DNA: TGTGCCAGCAGCCGAGGACTCTCCCGCGAAGAGACCCAGTACTTC
D: .; J: TRBJ2-2; size: once; V: TRBV30; CDR3: CAWTDRNTGELFF; DNA: TGTGCCTGGACCGACAGGAACACCGGGGAGCTGTTTTTT
D: TRBD2; J: TRBJ2-2; size: few; V: TRBV7-3; CDR3: CASSLIPSGRTNTGELFF; DNA: TGTGCCAGCAGCTTAATACCTAGCGGGAGAACGAACACCGGGGAGCTGTTTTTT
D: .; J: TRBJ2-4; size: .; V: TRBV7-8; CDR3: CASSLSTGSDIQYF; DNA: TGTGCCAGCAGCTTAAGCACAGGGTCGGACATTCAGTACTTC
D: .; J: TRBJ1-5; size: .; V: TRBV4-2; CDR3: CASSQDQNQPQHF; DNA: TGTGCCAGCAGCCAAGATCAGAATCAGCCCCAGCATTTT
D: TRBD2; J: TRBJ2-7; size: .; V: TRBV7-9; CDR3: CASRPLAGSYEQYF; DNA: TGTGCCAGCAGACCCCTAGCGGGGTCCTACGAGCAGTACTTC
D: .; J: TRBJ2-3; size: few; V: TRBV14; CDR3: CASSPGLAADTQYF; DNA: TGTGCCAGCAGCCCTGGTCTTGCGGCAGATACGCAGTATTTT
D: TRBD1; J: TRBJ1-1; size: .; V: TRBV29-1; CDR3: CSVVLSVWVGQRNTEAFF; DNA: TGCAGCGTTGTACTAAGTGTCTGGGTGGGACAGCGGAACACTGAAGCTTTCTTT
D: .; J: TRBJ1-1; size: many; V: TRBV7-9; CDR3: CASSQNPGVSAFF; DNA: TGTGCCAGCAGCCAGAATCCCGGGGTGAGTGCTTTCTTT
D: .; J: TRBJ2-5; size: few; V: TRBV6-5; CDR3: CASSYSTLGRVGTQYF; DNA: TGTGCCAGCAGTTACTCGACACTCGGACGGGTCGGGACCCAGTACTTC
D: .; J: TRBJ1-2; size: .; V: TRBV6-6; CDR3: CASRRQSDGVYGYTF; DNA: TGTGCCAGCAGACGGCAATCGGACGGCGTCTATGGCTACACCTTC
D: .; J: TRBJ2-3; size: .; V: TRBV25-1; CDR3: CASSENPPLDTQYF; DNA: TGTGCCAGCAGTGAAAATCCTCCCCTCGATACGCAGTATTTT
D: TRBD2; J: TRBJ2-1; size: .; V: TRBV6-5; CDR3: CASSYSNLAGTNEQFF; DNA: TGTGCCAGCAGTTACTCGAATCTAGCGGGAACAAATGAGCAGTTCTTC
D: .; J: TRBJ1-1; size: .; V: TRBV29-1; CDR3: CSGQENTEAFF; DNA: TGCAGCGGGCAGGAGAACACTGAAGCTTTCTTT
D: TRBD1; J: TRBJ2-1; size: few; V: TRBV7-9; CDR3: CASCRGQPVVLANEQFF; DNA: TGTGCCAGTTGTAGGGGGCAGCCAGTAGTCCTCGCCAATGAGCAGTTCTTC
D: .; J: TRBJ2-3; size: .; V: TRBV7-2; CDR3: CASSFTRTDTQYF; DNA: TGTGCCAGCAGCTTCACCCGCACAGATACGCAGTATTTT
D: .; J: TRBJ2-1; size: few; V: TRBV5-1; CDR3: CASRSVGGPGEQFF; DNA: TGCGCCAGCAGAAGTGTCGGAGGGCCGGGTGAGCAGTTCTTC
D: .; J: TRBJ2-7; size: .; V: TRBV28; CDR3: CATAPTSYEQYF; DNA: TGTGCCACCGCACCGACTTCCTACGAGCAGTACTTC
D: .; J: TRBJ2-7; size: .; V: TRBV29-1; CDR3: CSVRLRRVQSYEQYF; DNA: TGCAGCGTCCGACTTAGAAGGGTCCAATCCTACGAGCAGTACTTC
D: .; J: TRBJ2-3; size: .; V: TRBV7-2; CDR3: CASSLVASGTDTQYF; DNA: TGTGCCAGCAGCTTAGTGGCTAGCGGCACAGATACGCAGTATTTT
D: TRBD1; J: TRBJ2-7; size: .; V: TRBV11-2; CDR3: CASSLPSQRTGSPYEQYF; DNA: TGTGCCAGCAGCCTCCCCTCTCAACGGACAGGTTCACCCTACGAGCAGTACTTC
D: .; J: TRBJ2-3; size: .; V: TRBV5-1; CDR3: CASSFSSQTTDTQYF; DNA: TGCGCCAGCAGCTTTAGTTCACAGACCACAGATACGCAGTATTTT
D: .; J: TRBJ2-7; size: .; V: TRBV5-1; CDR3: CASSAGTRYEQYF; DNA: TGCGCCAGCAGCGCCGGGACACGATACGAGCAGTACTTC
D: TRBD2; J: TRBJ2-2; size: few; V: TRBV7-9; CDR3: CASSQTSGRHTGELFF; DNA: TGTGCCAGCAGCCAGACTAGCGGGAGGCACACCGGGGAGCTGTTTTTT
D: .; J: TRBJ1-2; size: .; V: TRBV5-1; CDR3: CASSRENYGYTF; DNA: TGCGCCAGCAGCCGGGAAAACTATGGCTACACCTTC
D: .; J: TRBJ2-5; size: .; V: TRBV27; CDR3: CASSFSGETQYF; DNA: TGTGCCAGCAGTTTCAGTGGAGAGACCCAGTACTTC
D: TRBD1; J: TRBJ1-4; size: .; V: TRBV29-1; CDR3: CSATGTGTEKLFF; DNA: TGCAGCGCGACCGGGACAGGGACAGAAAAACTGTTTTTT
D: TRBD1; J: TRBJ2-7; size: .; V: TRBV30; CDR3: CARATGGSYEQYF; DNA: TGTGCCCGCGCGACAGGGGGGTCCTACGAGCAGTACTTC
D: .; J: TRBJ2-5; size: .; V: TRBV9; CDR3: CASSSGQGKTQYF; DNA: TGTGCCAGCAGCTCGGGCCAAGGGAAGACCCAGTACTTC
D: .; J: TRBJ2-3; size: .; V: TRBV25-1; CDR3: CASSEYQISTDTQYF; DNA: TGTGCCAGCAGTGAATACCAAATTAGCACAGATACGCAGTATTTT
D: .; J: TRBJ1-5; size: .; V: TRBV27; CDR3: CASSLNPASQPQHF; DNA: TGTGCCAGCAGTTTGAACCCAGCCAGCCAGCCCCAGCATTTT
D: .; J: TRBJ2-1; size: .; V: TRBV5-1; CDR3: CASSLAGDNEQFF; DNA: TGCGCCAGCAGCTTGGCAGGGGACAATGAGCAGTTCTTC
D: TRBD2; J: TRBJ2-5; size: .; V: TRBV29-1; CDR3: CSVQTSGQETQYF; DNA: TGCAGCGTTCAGACTAGCGGCCAAGAGACCCAGTACTTC
D: .; J: TRBJ2-1; size: few; V: TRBV29-1; CDR3: CSVERPPGFNEQFF; DNA: TGCAGCGTTGAACGGCCCCCAGGATTCAATGAGCAGTTCTTC
D: TRBD2; J: TRBJ2-1; size: few; V: TRBV5-1; CDR3: CASSRAGGVETYNEQFF; DNA: TGCGCCAGCAGTAGGGCGGGAGGGGTTGAGACCTACAATGAGCAGTTCTTC
D: TRBD2; J: TRBJ2-7; size: .; V: TRBV28; CDR3: CASRPTRGLAGGPDEQYF; DNA: TGTGCCAGCAGACCCACGAGGGGTCTCGCGGGAGGGCCTGACGAGCAGTACTTC
D: .; J: TRBJ1-5; size: .; V: TRBV7-2; CDR3: CASSWGSGEGYQPQHF; DNA: TGTGCCAGCAGCTGGGGGTCAGGGGAAGGATATCAGCCCCAGCATTTT
D: .; J: TRBJ1-2; size: .; V: TRBV7-3; CDR3: CASSPVGGARPSGYTF; DNA: TGTGCCAGCAGCCCCGTTGGGGGGGCGCGTCCTTCTGGCTACACCTTC
D: .; J: TRBJ2-3; size: few; V: TRBV29-1; CDR3: CSVGGHYTDTQYF; DNA: TGCAGCGTTGGGGGGCATTACACAGATACGCAGTATTTT
D: TRBD1; J: TRBJ2-5; size: once; V: TRBV5-4; CDR3: CASSYYRGRGETQYF; DNA: TGTGCCAGCAGCTATTACAGGGGCAGGGGAGAGACCCAGTACTTC
D: .; J: TRBJ2-6; size: .; V: TRBV28; CDR3: CASTFGAAGANVLTF; DNA: TGTGCCTCCACGTTTGGGGCAGCTGGGGCCAACGTCCTGACTTTC
D: .; J: TRBJ1-3; size: .; V: TRBV29-1; CDR3: CSVEGQIGNTIYF; DNA: TGCAGCGTTGAAGGACAGATTGGAAACACCATATATTTT
D: .; J: TRBJ2-5; size: few; V: TRBV29-1; CDR3: CSVVSANQETQYF; DNA: TGCAGCGTTGTGTCCGCGAATCAAGAGACCCAGTACTTC
D: TRBD1; J: TRBJ2-7; size: .; V: TRBV4-1; CDR3: CASSQDRWTGGYEQYF; DNA: TGCGCCAGCAGCCAAGACCGATGGACAGGGGGCTACGAGCAGTACTTC
D: TRBD1; J: TRBJ2-7; size: few; V: TRBV5-1; CDR3: CASSRGQDYEQYF; DNA: TGCGCCAGCAGCCGAGGACAGGACTACGAGCAGTACTTC
D: .; J: TRBJ2-1; size: .; V: TRBV15; CDR3: CATSRVGQEQFF; DNA: TGTGCCACCAGCAGAGTCGGACAAGAGCAGTTCTTC
D: TRBD2; J: TRBJ2-7; size: once; V: TRBV2; CDR3: CASRATSGPIYEQYF; DNA: TGTGCCAGCAGAGCGACTAGCGGGCCCATCTACGAGCAGTACTTC
D: .; J: TRBJ2-3; size: .; V: TRBV29-1; CDR3: CSVVGVRERNTDTQYF; DNA: TGCAGCGTTGTGGGGGTAAGGGAGCGGAACACAGATACGCAGTATTTT
D: .; J: TRBJ1-1; size: .; V: TRBV11-2; CDR3: CASSFSVTEAFF; DNA: TGTGCCAGCAGCTTTTCGGTGACTGAAGCTTTCTTT
D: TRBD1; J: TRBJ2-5; size: few; V: TRBV28; CDR3: CASRQGLETQYF; DNA: TGTGCCAGCCGACAGGGGTTGGAGACCCAGTACTTC
D: TRBD2; J: TRBJ2-5; size: .; V: TRBV7-3; CDR3: CASSSRGGAGQETQYF; DNA: TGTGCCAGCAGCTCCCGCGGGGGTGCGGGCCAAGAGACCCAGTACTTC
D: .; J: TRBJ2-6; size: .; V: TRBV27; CDR3: CASSLGSGANVLTF; DNA: TGTGCCAGCAGCCTTGGCTCTGGGGCCAACGTCCTGACTTTC
D: .; J: TRBJ2-1; size: .; V: TRBV6-6; CDR3: CASSYLEGQFF; DNA: TGTGCCAGCAGTTACTTGGAAGGGCAGTTCTTC
D: .; J: TRBJ2-1; size: few; V: TRBV10-3; CDR3: CAISVSSYNEQFF; DNA: TGTGCCATCAGTGTAAGCTCCTACAATGAGCAGTTCTTC